Sequencing of this T cell receptor (beta chain) was carried out in a study of regulatory T cells in long-lasting Graves disease. iRepertoire HTBI primers and Arm-PCR of CDR3 regions built TCR beta libraries. TCRdb recomputed calls from the multiplex PCR reads with MiXCR, one row per CDR3 protein. The table includes hundreds of thousands of distinct CDR3 sequences, roughly a sixth detected once. About this clonotype itself: A much larger clone differs by one base, so this may be a read error.

Time point here: newly diagnosed GD, antithyroid drugs for less than 3 months. The TCR library was prepared using RNA isolated from PBMCs. The sample also formed part of further work on T cells in Graves' hyperthyroidism and ophthalmopathy. As that study records: Stable Graves' hyperthyroidism meant no ophthalmopathy progression within 18 months. The HTBI primer set drove a first-round RT-PCR of the TCR CDR3.

The material sequenced was peripheral blood mononuclear cells (PBMCs), taken at new diagnosis, from a patient treated with antithyroid drugs. The clonotype was recovered from a woman aged 35-60 years with Graves disease.

The CDR3 region has the DNA TGTGCCGGCACACGGGAGACAGTCGGCACAGATACGCAGTATTTT. The encoded protein is CAGTRETVGTDTQYF. This rearrangement joins TRBV6-8 to TRBJ2-3, with D perhaps matching TRBD2 (6 bases). This CDR3 comprises 15 residues. V shed 11 bases and J shed 1 base, with 19 bases lying between them. The V gene's germline CDR1 is MNHGY and CDR2 SAAAGT.